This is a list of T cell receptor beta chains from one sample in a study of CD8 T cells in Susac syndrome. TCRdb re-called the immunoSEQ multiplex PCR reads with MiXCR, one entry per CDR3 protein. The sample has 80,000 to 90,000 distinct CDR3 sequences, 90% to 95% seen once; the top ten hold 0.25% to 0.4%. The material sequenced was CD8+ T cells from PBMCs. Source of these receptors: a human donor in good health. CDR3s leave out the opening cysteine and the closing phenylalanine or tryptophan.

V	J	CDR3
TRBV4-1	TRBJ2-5	ASSQKLAGDIQETQY
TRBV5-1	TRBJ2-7	ASAQGLSYEQY
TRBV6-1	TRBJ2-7	ASSPIAGGYYEQY
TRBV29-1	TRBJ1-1	SVAGGEGNTEAF
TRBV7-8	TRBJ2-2	ASSAGTSEFGELF
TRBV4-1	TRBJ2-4	ASSQDPRLAKNIQY
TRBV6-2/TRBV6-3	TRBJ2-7	ASSRNYEQY
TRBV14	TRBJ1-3	ASSQGVRNTIY
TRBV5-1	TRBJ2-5	ASSLTRSGWKETQY
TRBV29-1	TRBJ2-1	SAVTREGSLHYNEQF
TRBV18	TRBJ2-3	ASSPGLGTDTQY
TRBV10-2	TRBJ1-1	ASSGTVNTEAF
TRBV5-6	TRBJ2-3	ASSLPRGGVDTQY
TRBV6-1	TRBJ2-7	ATSRGDHEQY
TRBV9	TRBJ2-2	ASSARGLAGELF
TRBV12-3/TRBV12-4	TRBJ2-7	ASRVAGLLEQY
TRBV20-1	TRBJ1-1	SASGTGANTEAF
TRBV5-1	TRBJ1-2	ASSLGGEVGGYT
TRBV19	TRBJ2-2	ASSTDTENTGELF
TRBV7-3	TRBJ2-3	ASSPVPSGSTDTQY
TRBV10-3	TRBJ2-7	AISDGDYTYEQY
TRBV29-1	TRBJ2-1	SEAGGDYSYNEQF
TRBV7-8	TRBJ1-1	ASSAKEWGAF
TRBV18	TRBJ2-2	ASSRETGANTGELF
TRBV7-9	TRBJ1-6	ASSGSGGPLLEALH
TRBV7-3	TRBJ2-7	ASSRTDYEQY
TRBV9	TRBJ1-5	ASIEGPNQPQH
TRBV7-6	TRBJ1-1	ASSGSGTLEAF
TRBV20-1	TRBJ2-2	SAILSGGVTGELF
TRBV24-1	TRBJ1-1	ATSDLVFDSWGPNTEAF
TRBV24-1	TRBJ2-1	ATSTGGSEQF
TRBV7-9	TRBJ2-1	ASSPTGGYYNEQF
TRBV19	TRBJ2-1	ASSPSSGPDSYNEQF
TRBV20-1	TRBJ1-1	SATKTGRNTEAF